A selection of T cell receptor beta chains follows, all from one sample in a study of cytomegalovirus exposure and HLA in healthy donors. Produced via immunoSEQ multiplex PCR; TCRdb's table is partial and in-frame only. Of about 58,000 clones in the sample, around 90% were seen once. The sample was PBMCs. Receptor source: a man aged 18 to 35 in good health and CMV-seronegative. Both conserved end residues are part of each CDR3. The order of the fields is CDR3 protein, CDR3 DNA, J gene, clone size, D gene, V gene. D genes are given only for firm matches. Size values are once, few and many counts, or a class for expanded clones, and some rows have none.

CASSERGRESYEQYF | TGCGCCAGCAGTGAGCGGGGGCGGGAGTCCTACGAGCAGTACTTC | TRBJ2-7 | . | . | TRBV10-1
CASSEDRANEKLFF | TGTGCCAGCTCAGAGGACAGGGCTAATGAAAAACTGTTTTTT | TRBJ1-4 | . | TRBD1 | TRBV18
CSALGQGENTIYF | TGCAGCGCTCTAGGACAGGGTGAAAACACCATATATTTT | TRBJ1-3 | . | TRBD1 | TRBV29-1
CASSLDTNQETQYF | TGTGCCAGCAGCTTAGATACAAACCAAGAGACCCAGTACTTC | TRBJ2-5 | . | . | TRBV7-9
CASSLGGVYEQYF | TGTGCCAGCAGCTTGGGCGGGGTATACGAGCAGTACTTC | TRBJ2-7 | . | . | TRBV7-9
CASRTSRSGSGELFF | TGTGCCAGCAGGACTAGCCGCTCTGGTTCCGGGGAGCTGTTTTTT | TRBJ2-2 | . | TRBD2 | TRBV7-3
CASRQEANYGYTF | TGTGCCAGTCGACAGGAGGCCAACTATGGCTACACCTTC | TRBJ1-2 | . | . | TRBV19
CASSLGRAGGPETQYF | TGTGCCAGCAGCTTAGGCCGGGCGGGAGGGCCGGAGACCCAGTACTTC | TRBJ2-5 | . | TRBD2 | TRBV13
CAWSVFGGRVNEQFF | TGTGCCTGGAGTGTATTTGGCGGGAGGGTCAATGAGCAGTTCTTC | TRBJ2-1 | once | TRBD2 | TRBV30
CASSWGSTGAYNEQFF | TGTGCCAGCAGCTGGGGGTCGACAGGGGCTTACAATGAGCAGTTCTTC | TRBJ2-1 | . | TRBD1 | TRBV27
CASSWTLRGTEAFF | TGTGCCAGCAGCTGGACCCTTAGGGGTACTGAAGCTTTCTTT | TRBJ1-1 | . | . | TRBV14
CASSLIPGQGEAFF | TGTGCCAGCAGCTTGATCCCGGGACAGGGAGAAGCTTTCTTT | TRBJ1-1 | . | TRBD1 | TRBV7-2
CASSQDTVLGAFF | TGCGCCAGCAGCCAAGACACAGTCCTCGGAGCTTTCTTT | TRBJ1-1 | . | . | TRBV4-1
CSVEDAGLAGIEQYF | TGCAGCGTTGAAGATGCGGGCCTAGCGGGGATCGAGCAGTACTTC | TRBJ2-7 | . | TRBD2 | TRBV29-1
CAIKSDPTGNEAFF | TGTGCCATCAAATCGGACCCTACAGGGAATGAAGCTTTCTTT | TRBJ1-1 | . | . | TRBV10-3
CAWIKSLGGPVRPGTDTQYF | TGTGCCTGGATCAAATCTCTGGGAGGGCCGGTCCGCCCGGGCACAGATACGCAGTATTTT | TRBJ2-3 | . | TRBD2 | TRBV30
CASSLQGSSYEQYF | TGTGCCAGCAGCCTACAGGGGAGCTCCTACGAGCAGTACTTC | TRBJ2-7 | . | TRBD1 | TRBV5-6
CASRSLLGEQFF | TGTGCCAGCAGATCACTACTAGGTGAGCAGTTCTTC | TRBJ2-1 | . | . | TRBV27
CASSRGGGGYEQYF | TGTGCCAGCAGCCGAGGAGGAGGAGGCTACGAGCAGTACTTC | TRBJ2-7 | . | . | TRBV7-8
CASRKGTGPSYEQYF | TGTGCCAGCAGGAAGGGTACAGGGCCCTCCTACGAGCAGTACTTC | TRBJ2-7 | . | . | TRBV2
CASSLGTSGTGELFF | TGTGCCAGCAGTCTAGGGACTAGCGGGACCGGGGAGCTGTTTTTT | TRBJ2-2 | . | TRBD2 | TRBV27
CASSQDQFHTGELFF | TGTGCCAGCAGCCAAGACCAATTCCACACCGGGGAGCTGTTTTTT | TRBJ2-2 | . | . | TRBV4-2
CASSQETDNYGYTF | TGCGCCAGCAGCCAAGAGACAGACAACTATGGCTACACCTTC | TRBJ1-2 | few | . | TRBV4-1
CASSLWNGGANTGELFF | TGTGCCAGCAGCTTGTGGAATGGGGGCGCGAACACCGGGGAGCTGTTTTTT | TRBJ2-2 | . | . | TRBV7-6
CASSPPGTGGREQYF | TGTGCCAGCTCACCACCAGGGACAGGGGGCCGCGAGCAGTACTTC | TRBJ2-7 | . | TRBD1 | TRBV18
CASSQGNSGISETQYF | TGCGCCAGCAGCCAAGGAAATAGCGGGATATCGGAGACCCAGTACTTC | TRBJ2-5 | once | TRBD2 | TRBV4-1
CASSYDRLEETQYF | TGCGCCAGCAGCTACGACAGGCTAGAGGAGACCCAGTACTTC | TRBJ2-5 | . | . | TRBV5-1
CASSAGQGPGEQYF | TGTGCCAGCAGCGCCGGACAGGGCCCAGGAGAGCAGTACTTC | TRBJ2-7 | . | TRBD1 | TRBV5-4
CASSLGTPIQETQYF | TGCGCCAGCAGCTTGGGGACACCAATTCAAGAGACCCAGTACTTC | TRBJ2-5 | once | . | TRBV5-1
CASSPQTGVSTGELFF | TGTGCCAGCTCACCGCAGACAGGGGTGAGCACCGGGGAGCTGTTTTTT | TRBJ2-2 | once | TRBD1 | TRBV18
CASKIHYEQYF | TGTGCCAGTAAAATACACTACGAGCAGTACTTC | TRBJ2-7 | . | . | TRBV19
CASSQDGTLGRTDTQYF | TGCGCCAGCAGCCAAGATGGGACTCTAGGGAGGACAGATACGCAGTATTTT | TRBJ2-3 | . | . | TRBV4-3
CAWSAQGLGEQYF | TGTGCCTGGAGTGCACAGGGGCTCGGCGAGCAGTACTTC | TRBJ2-7 | . | TRBD1 | TRBV30
CASSVLAGAPYEQYF | TGTGCCAGCAGTGTCCTCGCAGGGGCTCCCTACGAGCAGTACTTC | TRBJ2-7 | . | . | TRBV6-1
CASSLGQGAPDTEAFF | TGTGCCAGCAGCTTAGGACAGGGGGCTCCGGACACTGAAGCTTTCTTT | TRBJ1-1 | . | TRBD1 | TRBV11-2
CASSVGGAYNEQFF | TGTGCCAGCAGCGTGGGGGGGGCTTACAATGAGCAGTTCTTC | TRBJ2-1 | . | . | TRBV9
CASSPRLLAGDNEQFF | TGTGCCAGCAGCCCGAGGCTCCTAGCGGGAGACAATGAGCAGTTCTTC | TRBJ2-1 | . | TRBD2 | TRBV7-9
CASSLAEETQYF | TGTGCCAGCAGCTTAGCGGAAGAGACCCAGTACTTC | TRBJ2-5 | . | . | TRBV5-4
CASSYRGRTEAFF | TGTGCCAGTAGTTACAGGGGAAGGACTGAAGCTTTCTTT | TRBJ1-1 | . | TRBD1 | TRBV19
CACQRERGWDTGELFF | TGTGCCTGTCAGCGGGAGAGGGGTTGGGACACCGGGGAGCTGTTTTTT | TRBJ2-2 | . | TRBD2 | TRBV30
CASSLVGAGQSGETQYF | TGTGCCAGCAGCTTAGTTGGGGCGGGACAGAGTGGTGAGACCCAGTACTTC | TRBJ2-5 | once | . | TRBV7-9
CASSLWVDRGQGTEAFF | TGTGCCAGCAGTTTATGGGTGGACAGGGGGCAGGGCACTGAAGCTTTCTTT | TRBJ1-1 | . | TRBD1 | TRBV28
CASRSGRAAFQSLFF | TGCGCCAGCAGGTCCGGGAGGGCAGCGTTTCAGTCGTTGTTTTTT | TRBJ2-2 | . | TRBD2 | TRBV5-1
CATSRTATNEKLFF | TGTGCCACCAGCAGAACAGCAACTAATGAAAAACTGTTTTTT | TRBJ1-4 | . | . | TRBV15
CASSEEDTQETQYF | TGTGCCAGCAGTGAAGAAGACACCCAAGAGACCCAGTACTTC | TRBJ2-5 | . | . | TRBV6-1
CASSAGLDTQYF | TGCGCCAGCAGCGCAGGGCTTGATACGCAGTATTTT | TRBJ2-3 | . | . | TRBV5-1
CASISVAGELFF | TGTGCCAGTATCTCGGTAGCCGGGGAGCTGTTTTTT | TRBJ2-2 | . | . | TRBV19
CASSMTGFATNEKLFF | TGTGCCAGCAGCATGACAGGGTTCGCAACTAATGAAAAACTGTTTTTT | TRBJ1-4 | . | TRBD1 | TRBV7-2
CAWSAGDRGPNYGYTF | TGTGCCTGGAGTGCGGGGGACAGGGGGCCTAACTATGGCTACACCTTC | TRBJ1-2 | . | TRBD1 | TRBV30
CASSLERQDTQYF | TGCGCCAGCAGCCTGGAACGACAGGATACGCAGTATTTT | TRBJ2-3 | . | . | TRBV4-1
CAISESSGAETQYF | TGTGCCATCAGTGAATCGAGCGGTGCGGAGACCCAGTACTTC | TRBJ2-5 | . | . | TRBV10-3
CASQTGGSGQPQHF | TGTGCCAGCCAAACAGGGGGCAGCGGTCAGCCCCAGCATTTT | TRBJ1-5 | . | TRBD1 | TRBV28
CASKSGNGYGYTF | TGTGCCAGCAAATCAGGGAACGGCTATGGCTACACCTTC | TRBJ1-2 | . | . | TRBV6-5
CASWGLAGETQYF | TGTGCCAGCTGGGGACTAGCGGGGGAGACCCAGTACTTC | TRBJ2-5 | . | TRBD2 | TRBV6-1
CASSEGMMDRTYEQYF | TGTGCCAGCAGTGAAGGCATGATGGACAGGACCTACGAGCAGTACTTC | TRBJ2-7 | . | TRBD1 | TRBV6-1
CAISVGQPHSGNTIYF | TGTGCCATCAGTGTAGGACAGCCACACTCTGGAAACACCATATATTTT | TRBJ1-3 | . | . | TRBV10-3